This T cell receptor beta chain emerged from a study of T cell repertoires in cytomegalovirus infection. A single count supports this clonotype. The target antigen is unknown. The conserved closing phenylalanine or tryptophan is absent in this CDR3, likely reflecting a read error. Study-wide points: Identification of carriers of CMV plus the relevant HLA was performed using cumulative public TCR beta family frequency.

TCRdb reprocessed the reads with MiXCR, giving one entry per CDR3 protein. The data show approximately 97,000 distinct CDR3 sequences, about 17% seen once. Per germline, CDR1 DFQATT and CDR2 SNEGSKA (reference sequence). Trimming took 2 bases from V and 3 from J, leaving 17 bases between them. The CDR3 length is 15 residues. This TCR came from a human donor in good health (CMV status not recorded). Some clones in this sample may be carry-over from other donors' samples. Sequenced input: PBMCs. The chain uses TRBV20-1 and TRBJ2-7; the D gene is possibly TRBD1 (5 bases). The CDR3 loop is CSARPPGDRLYEQYC. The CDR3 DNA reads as TGCAGTGCTAGACCCCCAGGAGACAGACTCTACGAGCAGTACTGC.